These 3 T cell receptor beta chains were all obtained from the same sample, sequenced in a study of Graves' ophthalmopathy and Graves' hyperthyroidism. Amplifying from RNA transcripts, the study obtained TCR beta CDR3 regions. Second-round multiplex PCR came after a first-round RT-PCR that employed HTBI primers. TCRdb analysed the multiplex PCR reads with MiXCR anew, one entry per CDR3 protein. This table holds 340,000 or so distinct CDR3 sequences, 15% to 20% found once. Specimen: peripheral blood. Every receptor here comes from an adult man with Graves' ophthalmopathy.

The CDR3 sequence is CASSRPVRANTGELFF. DNA of the CDR3: TGTGCCAGCAGCCGCCCGGTGCGCGCGAACACCGGGGAGCTGTTTTTT. The chain uses TRBV3-1 and TRBJ2-2; no reliable D call. CDR3 length: 16 amino acids. In germline, CDR1 is LGHDT, CDR2 YNNKEL (reference sequence). Trimming shortened V by 4 bases and J by 0 bases, and 12 bases separated the two germline ends.

V and J are TRBV5-1 and TRBJ2-7; no clear D gene. Germline loops: CDR1 SGHRS, CDR2 YFSETQ. The CDR3 spans 13 residues. The V gene lost 5 bases and the J gene lost 3 bases, with 12 bases spanning the gap. CDR3 region: CASSSLGVYEQYF. Here the CDR3 DNA reads TGCGCCAGCAGTTCGCTAGGTGTCTACGAGCAGTACTTC.

This clonotype was observed many times. The chain has TRBV12-3 or TRBV12-4 and TRBJ2-7; D uncertain. The CDR3 runs 15 residues. Trimming left V 8 bases short and J 2 bases short, with 19 bases between. CDR3 sequence reads: CASRSEANSAYEQYF. CDR3 nucleotide sequence: TGTGCCAGCCGGTCTGAGGCCAATTCCGCCTACGAGCAGTACTTC.